This TCR beta chain derives from a study of blood T cell repertoires in COVID-19 (dated by TCRdb to the early 2020s). For the wider study: Samples covering the acute and convalescent phases of COVID-19 were provided by collaborators in the United States, Italy and Spain. Where available, HLA class I and class II types were taken from metadata supplied by the sample provider and were not determined by assay-based typing. The material from the prospective study consisted of cDNA or gDNA derived from T cells, B-cell-depleted T cells, or PBMCs. A freely available public database, intended as a resource for researchers studying the immune response to SARS-CoV-2, is where the repertoires were released. Deeply sampled blood TCRbeta repertoires from subjects exposed to, actively infected with, or recovered from COVID-19 were included in the dataset. Samples were obtained from the ongoing ImmuneRACE study (first 160 participants) and from over a thousand subjects provided by 6 global collaborators. Sample metadata almost always included a de-identified subject ID, COVID-19 status, age in years and sex. Here is what the overall study found, with its caveats: How much clinical and demographic metadata was included differed by source and by participant, and the metadata was provided uncurated.

Turning to this clone: Its antigen remains unidentified. Mismatch with germline at one junction end may stem from a read error.

In the prospective study, participants were about 18 to 100 years old, resided in 25 or so geographic areas of the United States, and were enrolled through a virtual design. In the prospective study, cohorts were assigned on the basis of participant-reported clinical history obtained from a screening survey and a study questionnaire. Mobile phlebotomists in the prospective study collected whole blood, serum and a nasopharyngeal or oropharyngeal swab from every participant. Prospective study participants could optionally give additional blood draws and questionnaires over an approximately two-month period. Before DNA extraction, blood samples from the prospective study were shipped at room temperature or frozen. Via the germline V gene, CDR1 is LGHNA and CDR2 YSLEER. The cysteine opens and the phenylalanine closes a CDR3 of 14 amino acids. The DNA shown is the 42-base CDR3, in frame from base 1. The immunoSEQ Assay, a bias-controlled multiplex PCR, was used to amplify TCRbeta CDR3 regions from genomic DNA. The paper's data handling went like this. Within the assay, amplification of reference gene primers was used to estimate how many nucleated cells each sample contained. To quantify the absolute abundance of each unique TCRbeta CDR3 rearrangement, sequence reads were collapsed and filtered. For each sample, productive Simpson clonality was calculated as the square root of Simpson's diversity index over productive rearrangements. TCRdb stores this immuneACCESS table with in-frame sequences only. Part of the clones is absent; in the studies checked, under half of the shortfall reflects unresolved V genes, and no reason is known for the rest. V, J and clone size reflect that table, while D and trimming were determined from the DNA. This sample holds 300,000 to 400,000 clones; 65% to 90% were observed only once. Approximately 4.6% of the sample is held by the ten biggest clonotypes.

This sequence originates from a woman aged 40 to 55 with acute COVID-19. Sequences were obtained from PBMCs or T cells enriched from blood (not recorded which). Here the chain combines TRBV4-3 and TRBJ1-2; 9 of the junction bases match TRBD1. For the CDR3, the sequence is CVSSPGQGSGGYTF. The sequence in DNA is TGCGTCAGCAGCCCGGGACAGGGCTCAGGCGGCTACACCTTC.